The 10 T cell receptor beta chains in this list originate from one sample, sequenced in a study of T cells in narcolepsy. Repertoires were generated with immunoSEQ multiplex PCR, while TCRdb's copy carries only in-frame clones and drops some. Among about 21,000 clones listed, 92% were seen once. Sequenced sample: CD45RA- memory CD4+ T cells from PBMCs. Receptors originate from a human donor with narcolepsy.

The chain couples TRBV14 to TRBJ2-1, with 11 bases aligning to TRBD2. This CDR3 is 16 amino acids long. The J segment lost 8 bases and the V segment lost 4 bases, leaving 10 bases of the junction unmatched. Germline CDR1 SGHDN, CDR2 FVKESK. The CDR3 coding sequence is TGTGCCAGCAGCCTTATAGCGGGAGGGTTCTTCGATGAGCAGTTCTTC. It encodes CASSLIAGGFFDEQFF.

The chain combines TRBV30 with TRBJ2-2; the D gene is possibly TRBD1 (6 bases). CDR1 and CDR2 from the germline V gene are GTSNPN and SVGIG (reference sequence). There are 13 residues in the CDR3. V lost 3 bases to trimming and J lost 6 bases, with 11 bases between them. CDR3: CAWRIQGPGELFF. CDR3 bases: TGTGCCTGGAGGATACAGGGTCCCGGGGAGCTGTTTTTT.

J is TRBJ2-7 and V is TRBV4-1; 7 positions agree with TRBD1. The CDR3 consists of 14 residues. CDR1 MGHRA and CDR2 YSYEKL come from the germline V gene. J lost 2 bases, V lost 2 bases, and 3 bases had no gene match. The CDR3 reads CASSQQGVTYEQYF. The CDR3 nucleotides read TGCGCCAGCAGCCAACAGGGGGTCACCTACGAGCAGTACTTC.

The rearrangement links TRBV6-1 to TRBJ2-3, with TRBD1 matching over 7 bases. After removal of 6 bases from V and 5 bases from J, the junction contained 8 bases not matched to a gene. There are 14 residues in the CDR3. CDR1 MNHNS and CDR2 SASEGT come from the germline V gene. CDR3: CASRYRGREDTQYF. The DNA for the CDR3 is TGTGCCAGCAGGTACAGGGGTCGGGAAGATACGCAGTATTTT.

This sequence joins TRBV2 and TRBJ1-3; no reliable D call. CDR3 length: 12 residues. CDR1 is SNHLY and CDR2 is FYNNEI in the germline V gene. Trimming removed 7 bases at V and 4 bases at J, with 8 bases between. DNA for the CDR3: TGTGCCAGCAACCGGGTCGGAAACACCATATATTTT. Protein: CASNRVGNTIYF. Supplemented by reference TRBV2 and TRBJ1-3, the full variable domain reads EPEVTQTPSHQVTQMGQEVILRCVPISNHLYFYWYRQILGQKVEFLVSFYNNEISEKSEIFDDQFSVERPDGSNFTLKIRSTKLEDSAMYFCASNRVGNTIYFGEGSWLTVV.

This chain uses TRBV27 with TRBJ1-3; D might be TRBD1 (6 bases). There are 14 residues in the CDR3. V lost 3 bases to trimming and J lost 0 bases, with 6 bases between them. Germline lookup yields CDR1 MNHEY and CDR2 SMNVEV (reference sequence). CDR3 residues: CASSFRGSGNTIYF. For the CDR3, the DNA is TGTGCCAGCAGTTTCAGGGGCTCTGGAAACACCATATATTTT.

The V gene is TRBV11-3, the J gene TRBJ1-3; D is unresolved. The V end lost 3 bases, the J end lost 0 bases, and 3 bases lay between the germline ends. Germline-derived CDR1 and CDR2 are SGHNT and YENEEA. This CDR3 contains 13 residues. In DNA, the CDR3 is TGTGCCAGCAGCTTCGCCTCTGGAAACACCATATATTTT. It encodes CASSFASGNTIYF. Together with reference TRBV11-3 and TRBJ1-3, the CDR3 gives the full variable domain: EAGVVQSPRYKIIEKKQPVAFWCNPISGHNTLYWYLQNLGQGPELLIRYENEEAVDDSQLPKDRFSAERLKGVDSTLKIQPAELGDSAVYLCASSFASGNTIYFGEGSWLTVV.

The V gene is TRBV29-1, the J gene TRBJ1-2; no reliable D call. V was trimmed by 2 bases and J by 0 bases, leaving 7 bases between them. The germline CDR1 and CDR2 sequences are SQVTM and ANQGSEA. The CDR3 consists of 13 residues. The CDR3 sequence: CSVETLANYGYTF. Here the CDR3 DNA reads TGCAGCGTTGAAACCCTAGCTAACTATGGCTACACCTTC.

CDR3 amino acids: CASSSRQDVRYEQYF. The CDR3 DNA reads TGTGCCAGCAGCTCGAGACAGGACGTTCGGTACGAGCAGTACTTC. The chain links TRBV7-9 to TRBJ2-7; D might be TRBD1 (6 bases). The ends were cut back, 4 bases at V and 4 bases at J, with 17 bases in the middle. Germline lookup yields CDR1 SEHNR and CDR2 FQNEAQ (reference sequence). The CDR3 has 15 residues.

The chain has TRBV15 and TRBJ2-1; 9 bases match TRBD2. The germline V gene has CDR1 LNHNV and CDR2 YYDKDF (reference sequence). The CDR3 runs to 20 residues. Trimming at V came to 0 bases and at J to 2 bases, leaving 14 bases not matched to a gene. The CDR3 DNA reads TGTGCCACCAGCAGAGATTGGGGGGCGTTAGGCGGGAGGGCCTACAATGAGCAGTTCTTC. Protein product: CATSRDWGALGGRAYNEQFF.